What follows is one T cell receptor (beta chain) and its context. Its specificity is not known. After constant-region reverse-primer amplification, full-length variable regions underwent semi-nested PCR with Nested Universal Primer A. TCRdb re-called the 5' RACE reads through MiXCR, storing one row per CDR3 protein. The data show about 43,000 distinct CDR3 sequences, roughly 20% seen once. Study-level results: In terms of TCR gene usage, tumor memory CD4+ T cells clustered together with blood and lymph node memory CD4+ cells, as well as with lymph node naive CD4+ cells.

Treg sorting used a CD4+CD25+CD127-/low gate. The CDR3 sequence is 12 residues long. V gave up 5 bases and J gave up 6 bases, with 9 bases separating them. This sequence was found in a female donor with breast cancer. The chain employs TRBV12-3 or TRBV12-4 and TRBJ2-3; D is unresolved. Sequencing input: Tregs sorted from a lymph node. The CDR3 here is CASSPRRDTQYF. The CDR3 bases are TGTGCCAGCAGTCCGCGCCGGGATACGCAGTATTTT.